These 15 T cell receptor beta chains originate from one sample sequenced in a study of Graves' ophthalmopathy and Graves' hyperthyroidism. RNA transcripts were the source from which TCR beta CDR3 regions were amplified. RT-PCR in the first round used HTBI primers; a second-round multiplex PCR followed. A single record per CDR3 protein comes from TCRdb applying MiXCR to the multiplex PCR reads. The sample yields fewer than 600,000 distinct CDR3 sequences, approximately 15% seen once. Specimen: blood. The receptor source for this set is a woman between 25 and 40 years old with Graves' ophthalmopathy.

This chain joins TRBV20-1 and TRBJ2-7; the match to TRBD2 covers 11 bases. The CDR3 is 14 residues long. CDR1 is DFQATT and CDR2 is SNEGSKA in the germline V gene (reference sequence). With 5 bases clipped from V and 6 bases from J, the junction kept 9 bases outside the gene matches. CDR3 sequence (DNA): TGCAGTGCTCAACTAGCGGGAGCAGAGCCCGAGCAGTACTTC. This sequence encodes CSAQLAGAEPEQYF.

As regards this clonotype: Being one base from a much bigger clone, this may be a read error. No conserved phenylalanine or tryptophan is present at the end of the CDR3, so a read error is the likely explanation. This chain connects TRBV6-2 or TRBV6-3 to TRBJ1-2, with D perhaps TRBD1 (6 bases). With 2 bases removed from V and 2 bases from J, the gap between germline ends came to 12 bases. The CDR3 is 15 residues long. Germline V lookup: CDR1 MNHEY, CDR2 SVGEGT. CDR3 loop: CASSYHREINYGYTL. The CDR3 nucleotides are TGTGCCAGCAGTTACCACAGGGAGATCAACTATGGCTACACCTTG.

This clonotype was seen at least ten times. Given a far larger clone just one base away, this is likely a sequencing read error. The CDR3 sequence is CASRFQETQYF. The CDR3 nucleotides read TGTGCCAGCAGATTCCAAGAGACCCAGTACTTC. V usage is TRBV6-1 and J usage is TRBJ2-5; D is uncertain. This CDR3 has 11 amino acids. Germline V gene data show CDR1 as MNHNS and CDR2 as SASEGT. V dropped 6 bases and J dropped 1 base, with 3 bases sitting between them.

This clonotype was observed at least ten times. For the CDR3, the DNA is TGTGCCAGCAGCGAGTACCGAGGGGGATACGGAAACACCATATATTTT. Translating gives CASSEYRGGYGNTIYF. The chain employs TRBV7-8 and TRBJ1-3; maybe TRBD1 (6 bases). CDR1 is SGHVS, CDR2 FQNEAQ, per germline. V was pared by 5 bases and J by 4 bases, with 18 bases between. This CDR3 is 16 amino acids long.

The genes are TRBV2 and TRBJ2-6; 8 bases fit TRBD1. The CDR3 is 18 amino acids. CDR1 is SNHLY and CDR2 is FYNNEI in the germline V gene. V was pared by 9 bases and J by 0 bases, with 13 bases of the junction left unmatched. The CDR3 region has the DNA TGTGCCAGGAGACGAAAGGGGGACAGGCTCTCTGGGGCCAACGTCCTGACTTTC. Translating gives CARRRKGDRLSGANVLTF.

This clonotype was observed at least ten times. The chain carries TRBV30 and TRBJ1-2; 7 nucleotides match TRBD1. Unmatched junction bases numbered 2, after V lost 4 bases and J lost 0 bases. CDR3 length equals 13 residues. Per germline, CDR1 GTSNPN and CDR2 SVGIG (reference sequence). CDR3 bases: TGTGCCTGGACGGGACAGACTAACTATGGCTACACCTTC. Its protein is CAWTGQTNYGYTF. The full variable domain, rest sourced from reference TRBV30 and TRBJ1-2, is SQTIHQWPATLVQPVGSPLSLECTVEGTSNPNLYWYRQAAGRGLQLLFYSVGIGQISSEVPQNLSASRPQDRQFILSSKKLLLSDSGFYLCAWTGQTNYGYTFGSGTRLTVV.

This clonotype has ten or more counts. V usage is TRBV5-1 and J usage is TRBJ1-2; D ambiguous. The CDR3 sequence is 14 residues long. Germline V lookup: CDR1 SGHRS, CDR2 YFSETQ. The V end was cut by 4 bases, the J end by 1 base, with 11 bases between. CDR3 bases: TGCGCCAGCAGCCACGGACGGAATAACTATGGCTACACCTTC. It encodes CASSHGRNNYGYTF. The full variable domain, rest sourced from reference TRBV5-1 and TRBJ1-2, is KAGVTQTPRYLIKTRGQQVTLSCSPISGHRSVSWYQQTPGQGLQFLFEYFSETQRNKGNFPGRFSGRQFSNSRSEMNVSTLELGDSALYLCASSHGRNNYGYTFGSGTRLTVV.

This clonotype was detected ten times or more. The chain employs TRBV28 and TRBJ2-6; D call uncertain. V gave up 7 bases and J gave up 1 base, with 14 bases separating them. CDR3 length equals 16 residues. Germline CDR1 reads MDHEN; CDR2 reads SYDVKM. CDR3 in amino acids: CASTPAEVSGANVLTF. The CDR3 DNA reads TGTGCCAGCACCCCGGCAGAAGTTTCTGGGGCCAACGTCCTGACTTTC.

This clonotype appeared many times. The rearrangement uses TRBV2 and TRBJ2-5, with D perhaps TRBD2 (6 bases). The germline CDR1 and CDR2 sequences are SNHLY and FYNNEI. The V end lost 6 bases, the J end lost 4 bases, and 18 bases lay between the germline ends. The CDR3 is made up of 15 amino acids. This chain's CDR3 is CASRVRGGRRETQYF. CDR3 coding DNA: TGTGCCAGCAGGGTCCGGGGAGGCCGGCGAGAGACCCAGTACTTC.

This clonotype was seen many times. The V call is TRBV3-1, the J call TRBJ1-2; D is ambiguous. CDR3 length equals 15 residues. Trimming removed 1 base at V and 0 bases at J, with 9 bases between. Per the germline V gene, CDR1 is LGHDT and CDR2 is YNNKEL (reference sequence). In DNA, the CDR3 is TGTGCCAGCAGCCAAGGTTCAGGAGCTAACTATGGCTACACCTTC. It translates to CASSQGSGANYGYTF.

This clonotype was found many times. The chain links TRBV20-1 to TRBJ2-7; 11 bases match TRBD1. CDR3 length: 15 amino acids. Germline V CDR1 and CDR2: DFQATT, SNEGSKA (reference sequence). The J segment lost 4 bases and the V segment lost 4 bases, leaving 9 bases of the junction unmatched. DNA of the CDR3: TGCAGTGCTAAGAGAGGGACAGGGGGTAGGTACGAGCAGTACTTC. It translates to CSAKRGTGGRYEQYF.

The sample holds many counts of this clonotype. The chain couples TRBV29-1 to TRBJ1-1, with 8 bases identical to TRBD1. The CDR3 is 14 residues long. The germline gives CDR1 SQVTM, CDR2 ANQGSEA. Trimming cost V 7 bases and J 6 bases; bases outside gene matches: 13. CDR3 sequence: CSGMAGTGYPEAFF. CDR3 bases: TGCAGCGGTATGGCCGGGACAGGTTACCCTGAAGCTTTCTTT.

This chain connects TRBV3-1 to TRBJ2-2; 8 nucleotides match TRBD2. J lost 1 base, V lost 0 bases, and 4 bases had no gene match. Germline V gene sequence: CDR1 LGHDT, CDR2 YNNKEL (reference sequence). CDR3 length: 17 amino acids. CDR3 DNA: TGTGCCAGCAGCCAAGATGACGGGGGGGTGAACACCGGGGAGCTGTTTTTT. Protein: CASSQDDGGVNTGELFF.

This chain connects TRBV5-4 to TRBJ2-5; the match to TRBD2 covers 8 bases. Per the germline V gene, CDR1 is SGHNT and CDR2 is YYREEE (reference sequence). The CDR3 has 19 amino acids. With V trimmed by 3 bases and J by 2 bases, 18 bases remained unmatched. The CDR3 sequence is CASSSIRKRLANVQETQYF. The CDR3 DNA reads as TGTGCCAGCAGCTCTATCCGAAAAAGACTAGCGAACGTACAAGAGACCCAGTACTTC.

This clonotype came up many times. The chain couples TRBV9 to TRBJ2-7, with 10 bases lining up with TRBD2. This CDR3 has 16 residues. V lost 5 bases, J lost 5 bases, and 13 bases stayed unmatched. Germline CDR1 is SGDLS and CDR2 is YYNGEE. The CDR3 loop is CASSLNQAGGSDEQYF. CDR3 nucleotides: TGTGCCAGCAGTCTTAACCAAGCGGGAGGGTCGGACGAGCAGTACTTC.